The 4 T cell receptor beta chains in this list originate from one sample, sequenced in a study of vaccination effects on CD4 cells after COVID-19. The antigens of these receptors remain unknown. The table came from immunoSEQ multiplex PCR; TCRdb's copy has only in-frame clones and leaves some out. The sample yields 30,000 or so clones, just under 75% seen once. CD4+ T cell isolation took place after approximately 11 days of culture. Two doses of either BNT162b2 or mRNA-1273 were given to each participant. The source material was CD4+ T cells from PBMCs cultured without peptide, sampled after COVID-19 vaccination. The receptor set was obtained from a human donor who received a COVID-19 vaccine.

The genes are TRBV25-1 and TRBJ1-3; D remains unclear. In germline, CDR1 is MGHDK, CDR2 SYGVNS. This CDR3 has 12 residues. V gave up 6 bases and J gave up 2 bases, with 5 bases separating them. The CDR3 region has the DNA TGTGCCAGCAGGGTCGCTGGAAACACCATATATTTT. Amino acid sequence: CASRVAGNTIYF.

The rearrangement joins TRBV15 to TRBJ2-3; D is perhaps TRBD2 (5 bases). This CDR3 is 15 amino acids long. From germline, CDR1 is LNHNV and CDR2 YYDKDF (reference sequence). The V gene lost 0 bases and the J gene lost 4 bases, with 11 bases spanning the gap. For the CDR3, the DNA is TGTGCCACCAGCAGAGATCCGTTACTAGCAGATACGCAGTATTTT. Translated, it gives CATSRDPLLADTQYF. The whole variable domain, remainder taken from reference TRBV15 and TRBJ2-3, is DAMVIQNPRYQVTQFGKPVTLSCSQTLNHNVMYWYQQKSSQAPKLLFHYYDKDFNNEADTPDNFQSRRPNTSFCFLDIRSPGLGDTAMYLCATSRDPLLADTQYFGPGTRLTVL.

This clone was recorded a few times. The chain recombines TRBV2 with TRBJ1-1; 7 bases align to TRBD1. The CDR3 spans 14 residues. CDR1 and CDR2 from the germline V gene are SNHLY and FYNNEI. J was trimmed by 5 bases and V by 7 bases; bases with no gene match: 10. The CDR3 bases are TGTGCCAGCATCCCTGACAGGGTTGGAACTGAAGCTTTCTTT. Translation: CASIPDRVGTEAFF.

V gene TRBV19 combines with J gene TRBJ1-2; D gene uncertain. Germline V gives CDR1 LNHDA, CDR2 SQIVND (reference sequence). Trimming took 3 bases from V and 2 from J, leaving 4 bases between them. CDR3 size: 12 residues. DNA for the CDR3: TGTGCCAGTAGTATTCAAAACTATGGCTACACCTTC. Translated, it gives CASSIQNYGYTF.